This is a list of T cell receptor beta chains from one sample in a study of T-cell reconstitution after alpha-beta-depleted transplantation in children. TCRdb analysed the PCR reads with MiXCR anew, one entry per CDR3 protein. The table includes about 610,000 distinct CDR3 sequences, about 11% detected once. The sample consisted of PBMCs from the stem cell graft donor, taken from the stem cell graft. These receptors were collected from a human donor who donated a stem cell graft to a child with acute myeloid leukemia. Both conserved end residues are part of each CDR3. The order of the fields is D gene, J gene, V gene, clone size, CDR3 DNA, CDR3 protein. The D gene is left open where the match is weak. Size tells how often a clone was seen (once, few, many) or the class of an expanded clone, and some rows leave it out.

- | TRBJ2-3 | TRBV28 | many | TGTGCCAGCAGTTTCTTGGGAGATACGCAGTATTTT | CASSFLGDTQYF
- | TRBJ2-1 | TRBV29-1 | many | TGCAGCGCCGACCCTAGCGTCAGCAATGAGCAGTTCTTC | CSADPSVSNEQFF
- | TRBJ2-7 | TRBV3-1 | - | TGTGCCAGCAGCCAAGGGGCAGGGAGGTACGAGCAGTACTTC | CASSQGAGRYEQYF
- | TRBJ2-7 | TRBV7-8 | - | TGTGCCAGCAGCCCCACCCACGGGCAGACCTACGAGCAGTACTTC | CASSPTHGQTYEQYF
- | TRBJ2-1 | TRBV20-1 | many | TGCAGTGCCCAATCTCTTATTGGCAATGAGCAGTTCTTC | CSAQSLIGNEQFF
- | TRBJ2-7 | TRBV7-3 | - | TGTGCCAGCACTCGTCCCTTTATGGACGAGCAGTACTTC | CASTRPFMDEQYF
- | TRBJ2-3 | TRBV29-1 | many | TGCAGCGGGAGGCAGCTAGGCACAGATACGCAGTATTTT | CSGRQLGTDTQYF
TRBD1 | TRBJ2-1 | TRBV9 | - | TGTGCCAGCAGCGGCCGGGACAGACAGTTCTTC | CASSGRDRQFF
- | TRBJ1-1 | TRBV12-3/TRBV12-4 | many | TGTGCCAGCAGTTTTACCAAGACTGAAGCTTTCTTT | CASSFTKTEAFF
- | TRBJ2-7 | TRBV20-1 | - | TGCAGTGCCCCTCCCCCTACCTCCTACGAGCAGTACTTC | CSAPPPTSYEQYF
TRBD1 | TRBJ2-1 | TRBV5-1 | few | TGCGCCAGCAGCCACGGGACAGTCAATGAGCAGTTCTTC | CASSHGTVNEQFF
TRBD2 | TRBJ2-5 | TRBV6-2/TRBV6-3 | many | TGTGCCAGCAGTTACTCGTCGTGGGAGGGCCGTCCAGAGACCCAGTACTTC | CASSYSSWEGRPETQYF
- | TRBJ1-6 | TRBV25-1 | - | TGTGCCAGCAGTTCAATCGTGGGGAATTCACCCCTCCACTTT | CASSSIVGNSPLHF
TRBD2 | TRBJ2-3 | TRBV24-1 | few | TGTGCCACCAGTGATTTACAACTAGCGGGAGGAACGCAGTATTTT | CATSDLQLAGGTQYF
- | TRBJ1-3 | TRBV9 | - | TGTGCCAGCAGCGTAGAGGGAGCCTCTGGAAACACCATATATTTT | CASSVEGASGNTIYF
- | TRBJ2-1 | TRBV24-1 | many | TGTGCCACCAGCGATTCCAGGGTATGGGAGCAGTTCTTC | CATSDSRVWEQFF
TRBD2 | TRBJ2-1 | TRBV2 | - | TGTGCCAGCGTCTGGAGGGAGGGGCTAGGCAATGAGCAGTTCTTC | CASVWREGLGNEQFF
- | TRBJ2-2 | TRBV7-2 | - | TGTGCCAGCAGCTTCAGGGCCCGGAGTGGCACCGGGGAGCTGTTTTTT | CASSFRARSGTGELFF
TRBD2 | TRBJ2-7 | TRBV7-9 | few | TGTGCCAGCAGCACGGGACTAGCGGGAGGGCCCTCCTACGAGCAGTACTTC | CASSTGLAGGPSYEQYF
- | TRBJ1-1 | TRBV7-9 | many | TGTGCCAGCAGCTTAGGGATGGACACTGAAGCTTTCTTT | CASSLGMDTEAFF
TRBD2 | TRBJ2-7 | TRBV28 | few | TGTGCCAGCAGTTCCTCCCTTACCCTTAGCGGGAGACCCTACGAGCAGTACTTC | CASSSSLTLSGRPYEQYF
TRBD2 | TRBJ2-4 | TRBV6-2/TRBV6-3 | - | TGTGCCAGCGGCCGACTAGCGGGAGGGGGAAACATTCAGTACTTC | CASGRLAGGGNIQYF
- | TRBJ2-3 | TRBV12-3/TRBV12-4 | few | TGTGCCAGCAGTACAACTAGGGCCGGCACAGATACGCAGTATTTT | CASSTTRAGTDTQYF
- | TRBJ2-1 | TRBV20-1 | - | TGCAGTGCCTACCCCGGTGCCCTACAGGGAAATGAGCAGTTCTTC | CSAYPGALQGNEQFF
- | TRBJ2-2 | TRBV4-2 | few | TGTGCCAGCAGCCAAGATCACAACACCGGGGAGCTGTTTTTT | CASSQDHNTGELFF
TRBD2 | TRBJ2-3 | TRBV11-2 | - | TGTGCCAGCAGCCCGGGACTAGCGGGAGAAAATACGCAGTATTTT | CASSPGLAGENTQYF
- | TRBJ1-1 | TRBV5-1 | few | TGCGCCAGCAGGCCGGGCCCCACGAACACTGAAGCTTTCTTT | CASRPGPTNTEAFF
- | TRBJ2-1 | TRBV7-8 | many | TGTGCCAGCAGCCCCAGACTCCGTGAGCAGTTCTTC | CASSPRLREQFF
TRBD2 | TRBJ2-3 | TRBV12-3/TRBV12-4 | many | TGTGCCAGCAGCTTATTAGCGGGAACGGCAGATACGCAGTATTTT | CASSLLAGTADTQYF
TRBD1 | TRBJ2-7 | TRBV25-1 | many | TGTGCCACAGGATTGACAGGGCGAGCCTACGAGCAGTACTTC | CATGLTGRAYEQYF
TRBD1 | TRBJ2-1 | TRBV7-2 | few | TGTGCCAGCAGCCTTTACCTGGGACAGAGGGCCGTCAATGAGCAGTTCTTC | CASSLYLGQRAVNEQFF
TRBD2 | TRBJ2-7 | TRBV7-2 | few | TGTGCCAGCAGATACGGGACTAGCGGGACCTACGAGCAGTACTTC | CASRYGTSGTYEQYF
- | TRBJ2-4 | TRBV28 | few | TGTGCCAGCAGTTTATTGTTGGGGGCCAAAAACATTCAGTACTTC | CASSLLLGAKNIQYF
TRBD2 | TRBJ2-1 | TRBV25-1 | - | TGTGCCAGCGTACCAAGTCTAGCGGGCACCAAGGAGCAGTTCTTC | CASVPSLAGTKEQFF
TRBD2 | TRBJ2-7 | TRBV5-1 | many | TGCGCCAGCAGACCCGGACTAGCGCATACCTACGAGCAGTACTTC | CASRPGLAHTYEQYF
TRBD1 | TRBJ1-2 | TRBV5-1 | few | TGCGCCAGCAGCCCTTCGGGACAGGTGCTCTATGGCTACACCTTC | CASSPSGQVLYGYTF
- | TRBJ2-3 | TRBV9 | - | TGTGCCAGCAGCGTAGCCGGGAGAGGCACAGATACGCAGTATTTT | CASSVAGRGTDTQYF
- | TRBJ2-6 | TRBV29-1 | - | TGCAGCGCCTCGGATGGGGCCAACGTCCTGACTTTC | CSASDGANVLTF
- | TRBJ2-1 | TRBV7-2 | many | TGTGCCAGCAGCCAACGTAGCGATAGCTCCTACAATGAGCAGTTCTTC | CASSQRSDSSYNEQFF
TRBD2 | TRBJ2-1 | TRBV20-1 | - | TGCAGTGCTAGAGAGGGACTAGCGGGAGAGGACGAGCAGTTCTTC | CSAREGLAGEDEQFF
TRBD2 | TRBJ2-3 | TRBV7-2 | - | TGTGCCAGCAGCATATTAGCGGGCGCCATCACAGATACGCAGTATTTT | CASSILAGAITDTQYF
TRBD2 | TRBJ2-1 | TRBV11-2 | - | TGTGCCAGCAGCTTAGGCCTAGCGGGGATTGGGGAGCAGTTCTTC | CASSLGLAGIGEQFF
- | TRBJ2-1 | TRBV28 | few | TGTGCCAGCAGTTTATTGCCGGGTTATAGTGAGCAGTTCTTC | CASSLLPGYSEQFF
- | TRBJ2-1 | TRBV12-3/TRBV12-4 | few | TGTGCCAGCATATTGGGGGGAATTGATGATGAGCAGTTCTTC | CASILGGIDDEQFF
- | TRBJ2-5 | TRBV5-1 | many | TGCGCCAGCATCTCGGGGCTAGCGTCGAATGAAGAGACCCAGTACTTC | CASISGLASNEETQYF
- | TRBJ2-7 | TRBV28 | - | TGTGCCAGCACCCAGGGGGGCCATCCCTACGAGCAGTACTTC | CASTQGGHPYEQYF
- | TRBJ1-3 | TRBV20-1 | many | TGCAGTGCTATCTCCCCCGGGACGGCCGGAAACACCATATATTTT | CSAISPGTAGNTIYF